These T cell receptor beta chains were read from a single sample in a study of memory CD4+ T cells and cytomegalovirus serostatus. TCRdb keeps only in-frame clones here, not all; method: immunoSEQ multiplex PCR. This sample has 50,000 or so clones, with around 74% found just once. The sequenced sample consisted of memory CD4+ T cells from blood. These receptor sequences come from an adult in good health and CMV-seropositive. The CDR3 runs from the conserved cysteine through the conserved F or W. D genes are given only for firm matches. A row's size may be missing; if present it is once, few, many or a size class.

NA,NA,TRBV7-6,TRBJ2-2,TGTGCCAGCAGCTTAGCGTCACTGAACACCGGGGAGCTGTTTTTT,CASSLASLNTGELFF
NA,NA,TRBV28,TRBJ1-6,TGTGCCACCCAGGGCGGTAATTCACCCCTCCACTTT,CATQGGNSPLHF
NA,TRBD1,TRBV9,TRBJ2-3,TGTGCCAGCAGCACCGAGGGAACAGGGGGCAAAGATACGCAGTATTTT,CASSTEGTGGKDTQYF
NA,NA,TRBV18,TRBJ2-1,TGTGCCAGCTCACCAGCCAACAATGAGCAGTTCTTC,CASSPANNEQFF
NA,TRBD1,TRBV27,TRBJ2-7,TGTGCCAGCAGTTTTGGGGGACAGGGGGCCAACGAGCAGTACTTC,CASSFGGQGANEQYF
NA,TRBD2,TRBV9,TRBJ2-1,TGTGCCAGCAGTCCCCGACTAGCGAGATGGGGTGAGCAGTTCTTC,CASSPRLARWGEQFF
NA,TRBD1,TRBV6-5,TRBJ1-3,TGTGCCAGCAGAAGGACAGGGGGTTCTGGAAACACCATATATTTT,CASRRTGGSGNTIYF
NA,NA,TRBV6-6,TRBJ1-5,TGTGCCAGCAGGTATGGGACTGCCGAAAATCAGCCCCAGCATTTT,CASRYGTAENQPQHF
few,NA,TRBV21-1,TRBJ2-7,TGTGCCAGCAGTAAGACAGGGTTTCGGGTTTCTCCCTACGAGCAGTACTTC,CASSKTGFRVSPYEQYF
NA,NA,TRBV5-6,TRBJ1-5,TGTGCCAGCAGCCGTAGGGGGGCCGGCAATCAGCCCCAGCATTTT,CASSRRGAGNQPQHF
NA,NA,TRBV9,TRBJ1-3,TGTGCCAGCAGCGTAGGTACCTTCTCTGGAAACACCATATATTTT,CASSVGTFSGNTIYF
few,NA,TRBV15,TRBJ1-2,TGTGCCACCAGCAGAGACGACAGACGCTATGGCTACACCTTC,CATSRDDRRYGYTF
once,NA,TRBV28,TRBJ2-7,TGTGCCAGCAGCCTGGACGTGAAGCAGTACTTC,CASSLDVKQYF
once,TRBD2,TRBV5-4,TRBJ2-7,TGTGCCAGCAGCCCCGGCCCTACAGCGCGGGGGGCCTACGAGCAGTACTTC,CASSPGPTARGAYEQYF
NA,NA,TRBV4-3,TRBJ1-3,TGCGCCAGCAGCCCCATGGTAGCGGGCGCCGCTGGAAACACCATATATTTT,CASSPMVAGAAGNTIYF
NA,TRBD2,TRBV10-1,TRBJ2-1,TGCGCCAGCAGTGAGTCCGGGAGGGGGGAGCAGTTCTTC,CASSESGRGEQFF
few,TRBD1,TRBV19,TRBJ2-2,TGTGCCAGTAGTATTCGACAGGGGACTGGGGAGCTGTTTTTT,CASSIRQGTGELFF
NA,NA,TRBV6-6,TRBJ1-1,TGTGCCAGCAGTTTAACTTCAGGACGGAAAGCTTTCTTT,CASSLTSGRKAFF
few,NA,TRBV4-2,TRBJ2-5,TGTGCCAGCAGCCATAACAGGGAAACAACGCAAGAGACCCAGTACTTC,CASSHNRETTQETQYF
NA,NA,TRBV27,TRBJ1-1,TGTGCCAGCCGCCGGCAGGGATTCGTGCTAGCTTTCTTT,CASRRQGFVLAFF
NA,NA,TRBV7-9,TRBJ1-1,TGTGCCAGCAGCCCGTCAATGAACACTGAAGCTTTCTTT,CASSPSMNTEAFF
NA,NA,TRBV29-1,TRBJ2-1,TGCAGCGTCCAAGTGGCGGATGAGCAGTTCTTC,CSVQVADEQFF
NA,NA,TRBV30,TRBJ1-1,TGTGCCTGGAGTAGGAGGGGGGCCCCGGACACTGAAGCTTTCTTT,CAWSRRGAPDTEAFF
NA,NA,TRBV5-5,TRBJ1-2,TGTGCCAGCAGCTTCATCCCTCAAACAGGGTTTAGTGAGTACACCTTC,CASSFIPQTGFSEYTF
few,NA,TRBV18,TRBJ1-1,TGTGCCAGCTCACCAAATATAAGGGGGTACACTGAAGCTTTCTTT,CASSPNIRGYTEAFF
NA,TRBD1,TRBV11-2,TRBJ2-5,TGTGCCAGCAGCTTACTACAGGGGGGCCAAGAGACCCAGTACTTC,CASSLLQGGQETQYF
NA,TRBD1,TRBV7-2,TRBJ1-1,TGTGCCAGCTTACTCCAGGGGGGTCCCACTGAAGCTTTCTTT,CASLLQGGPTEAFF
NA,NA,TRBV10-1,TRBJ2-1,TGCGCCAGCAGGGCGGGGGACAGGCTCATGCCCAATGAGCAGTTCTTC,CASRAGDRLMPNEQFF
few,NA,TRBV5-5,TRBJ2-1,TGTGCCAGCAGCTTGGTTAGGCTAGTGTTTTACAATGAGCAGTTCTTC,CASSLVRLVFYNEQFF
once,NA,TRBV2,TRBJ1-4,TGTGCCAGCAGCTCGGCTAATGAAAAACTGTTTTTT,CASSSANEKLFF
NA,NA,TRBV5-4,TRBJ2-5,TGTAGCTTCAGCGTTCGAGAGACCCAGTACTTC,CSFSVRETQYF
NA,NA,TRBV4-3,TRBJ1-6,TGCGCCAGCAGCCAAGATGGCGGGGCGAGGGGGAATTCGGATAATTCACCCCTCCACTTT,CASSQDGGARGNSDNSPLHF
NA,NA,TRBV7-2,TRBJ1-5,TGTGCCAGCAGCTCGCACCCGGGGCCCGACAATCAGCCCCAGCATTTT,CASSSHPGPDNQPQHF
NA,NA,TRBV6-5,TRBJ2-2,TGTGCCAGCAGTCGCGGGCAGTCGGGCACCGGGGAGCTGTTTTTT,CASSRGQSGTGELFF
few,TRBD1,TRBV29-1,TRBJ1-1,TGCAGCGCCGGGACAGGGGACACTGAAGCTTTCTTT,CSAGTGDTEAFF
NA,NA,TRBV4-1,TRBJ1-4,TGCGCCAGCAGCCAAGTACAGGTTTTTAATGAAAAACTGTTTTTT,CASSQVQVFNEKLFF
NA,NA,TRBV10-3,TRBJ2-3,TGTGCCATCAGTGATTTCCGCGCTACGCAGTATTTT,CAISDFRATQYF
few,TRBD2,TRBV19,TRBJ2-2,TGTGCCAGTACCCCGGGGGGAGGCGCCGGGGAGCTGTTTTTT,CASTPGGGAGELFF
NA,NA,TRBV7-8,TRBJ1-5,TGTGCCAGCAGCTTATCAGGGGGCAATCAGCCCCAGCATTTT,CASSLSGGNQPQHF
NA,TRBD1,TRBV18,TRBJ1-6,TGTGCCAGCTCACCTACAGGGGAGGGTAATTCACCCCTCCACTTT,CASSPTGEGNSPLHF
NA,NA,TRBV6-6,TRBJ1-2,TGTGCCAGCAGTCCACCCCGGAACGATGGCTACACCTTC,CASSPPRNDGYTF
NA,NA,TRBV5-1,TRBJ1-4,TGCGCCAGCAGCTTGGGCTTGGGTAGTGAAAAACTGTTTTTT,CASSLGLGSEKLFF
NA,NA,TRBV5-1,TRBJ2-5,TGCGCCAGCAGCTTGGGGTTGACTAGTGTACAAGAGACCCAGTACTTC,CASSLGLTSVQETQYF
NA,TRBD1,TRBV5-1,TRBJ2-6,TGCGCCAGCAGCAAACAGGGGGCTGGGGCCAACGTCCTGACTTTC,CASSKQGAGANVLTF
NA,NA,TRBV5-4,TRBJ2-7,TGTGCCAGCAGCTTTCAGCCACTCACCCGCTACGAGCAGTACTTC,CASSFQPLTRYEQYF
few,TRBD1,TRBV5-8,TRBJ1-5,TGTGCCAGCAGCTCAGGGGACAGCCCAGGTCATCAGCCCCAGCATTTT,CASSSGDSPGHQPQHF
NA,NA,TRBV11-2,TRBJ2-7,TGTGCCAGCAGCTTGGGGCTCGATACCTACGAGCAGTACTTC,CASSLGLDTYEQYF